This T cell receptor beta chain was sequenced during a study of blood T cell repertoires in COVID-19. On the study more broadly: In each case, the material was cDNA or gDNA derived from T cells, B-cell-depleted T cells, or PBMCs.

Only in-frame clones appear in the TCRdb table, and some are missing; sequencing was by immunoSEQ multiplex PCR. The sample shows about 180,000 clones, roughly 88% of them seen only once. Cohort 3 recovered donors had two negative PCRs, clearance, or symptom resolution. V was pared by 3 bases and J by 5 bases, with 3 bases of the junction left unmatched. Germline CDR1 reads SGHTA; CDR2 reads FQGNSA. This CDR3 comprises 14 residues. This clone was counted between two and nine times. Input material: PBMCs or T cells enriched from blood (not recorded which). The chain combines TRBV7-2 with TRBJ2-1; TRBD1 matches 8 bases. This clonotype was sampled from a man aged 50 or older who had recovered from COVID-19. CDR3 nucleotides: TGTGCCAGCAGCTTTCAGGGGGCGGACAATGAGCAGTTCTTC. Encoded protein: CASSFQGADNEQFF.